The 30 T cell receptor beta chains below were found in one sample sequenced in a study of post-analysis software for immune sequencing data. Study-wide points: Four to six TRBV segments were significantly more frequent in patients than in controls. TRBV5-6, TRBV5-1 and TRBV20-1 were among these segments.

The library was made from cDNA and included unique molecular identifiers. TCRdb processed the PCR reads anew with MiXCR; each CDR3 protein has one entry. Of over 700,000 distinct CDR3 sequences listed, 30% are singletons. These receptors lack a known antigen. The sample taken for sequencing was blood. The receptors shown here come from a girl between 10 and 17 years old with multiple sclerosis.

Comments on this clonotype: No conserved phenylalanine or tryptophan ends this CDR3, so it is likely a read error. J is TRBJ2-3 and V is TRBV12-3 or TRBV12-4; D gene ambiguous. The CDR3 runs 16 residues. Trimming pared 3 bases from V and 0 bases from J, leaving 13 bases between. The CDR3 region has the DNA TGTGCCAGCAGTTTGATTCGCAGTGCTAGCACAGATACGCAGTATTCT. Its protein is CASSLIRSASTDTQYS.

This clonotype appeared a few times. V gene TRBV7-8 combines with J gene TRBJ2-1, with D perhaps TRBD1 (6 bases). Trimming left V 0 bases short and J 0 bases short, with 12 bases between. From germline, CDR1 is SGHVS and CDR2 FQNEAQ. This CDR3 is 17 amino acids long. CDR3 sequence reads: CASSLAVQGFSYNEQFF. CDR3 in DNA: TGTGCCAGCAGCTTAGCGGTACAGGGCTTCTCCTACAATGAGCAGTTCTTC.

This clonotype was seen only a few times. The chain joins TRBV20-1 to TRBJ2-1, with 9 bases lining up with TRBD1. Unmatched junction bases numbered 4, after V lost 1 base and J lost 6 bases. Germline values: CDR1 DFQATT, CDR2 SNEGSKA (reference sequence). The CDR3 extends over 14 amino acids. The CDR3 reads CSARGTGVGNEQFF. CDR3 DNA: TGCAGTGCTAGAGGGACAGGGGTAGGCAATGAGCAGTTCTTC.

This clonotype was picked up a small number of times. V usage is TRBV6-1 and J usage is TRBJ2-3; 11 bases align to TRBD1. In germline, CDR1 is MNHNS, CDR2 SASEGT. With V trimmed by 5 bases and J by 6 bases, 16 bases remained unmatched. There are 18 residues in the CDR3. In DNA, the CDR3 is TGTGCCAGCAGTCCAAGAGCAGCGGGGGACAGGGGGTTTGATACGCAGTATTTT. The encoded protein is CASSPRAAGDRGFDTQYF.

The CDR3 sequence: CATSRVAGDPDTQYF. As DNA, the CDR3 is TGTGCCACCAGCAGAGTCGCCGGGGATCCAGATACGCAGTATTTT. The chain joins TRBV15 to TRBJ2-3; D perhaps matches TRBD2 (5 bases). The germline V and J ends were trimmed by 1 base and 4 bases, with 12 bases remaining between them. This CDR3 spans 15 amino acids. Germline values: CDR1 LNHNV, CDR2 YYDKDF (reference sequence). The variable domain in full, with the rest retrieved from reference TRBV15 and TRBJ2-3, is DAMVIQNPRYQVTQFGKPVTLSCSQTLNHNVMYWYQQKSSQAPKLLFHYYDKDFNNEADTPDNFQSRRPNTSFCFLDIRSPGLGDTAMYLCATSRVAGDPDTQYFGPGTRLTVL.

This clonotype was picked up a small number of times. The chain employs TRBV20-1 and TRBJ2-3, with 8 bases matching TRBD1. CDR1 DFQATT and CDR2 SNEGSKA come from the germline V gene (reference sequence). The junction had 8 bases not matched to a gene; V was cut back by 3 bases and J by 3 bases. The CDR3 contains 15 residues. CDR3 DNA sequence: TGCAGTGCTAGGACAGACAGGGGTTGGACAGATACGCAGTATTTT. The encoded protein is CSARTDRGWTDTQYF.

The V gene is TRBV11-2, the J gene TRBJ2-7, with 12 bases that match TRBD2. Trimming cost V 5 bases and J 2 bases; bases outside gene matches: 4. The germline gives CDR1 SGHAT, CDR2 FQNNGV. The CDR3 spans 15 residues. The CDR3 is CASSAGLAGPYEQYF. CDR3 nucleotide sequence: TGTGCCAGCAGCGCGGGACTAGCGGGCCCCTACGAGCAGTACTTC.

The J gene is TRBJ2-1, the V gene TRBV5-1; D unclear. The CDR3 consists of 15 residues. The V and J ends lost 6 bases and 7 bases respectively, with 20 bases between them. Germline V gene data show CDR1 as SGHRS and CDR2 as YFSETQ. Here the CDR3 DNA reads TGCGCCAGCACTAGGATGCAGACCCCTCGGAATGAGCAGTTCTTC. Translating gives CASTRMQTPRNEQFF.

The J gene is TRBJ2-3, the V gene TRBV7-2; 14 bases are shared with TRBD2. Trimming removed 1 base from V and 6 bases from J; junction bases left unmatched: 6. The CDR3 has 17 residues. The germline CDR1 and CDR2 sequences are SGHTA and FQGNSA. The CDR3 spells CASSLVAGTSGGDTQYF. In DNA form, the CDR3 reads TGTGCCAGCAGCTTAGTAGCCGGGACTAGCGGGGGTGATACGCAGTATTTT. Full variable domain (rest looked up from reference TRBV7-2 and TRBJ2-3): GAGVSQSPSNKVTEKGKDVELRCDPISGHTALYWYRQSLGQGLEFLIYFQGNSAPDKSGLPSDRFSAERTGGSVSTLTIQRTQQEDSAVYLCASSLVAGTSGGDTQYFGPGTRLTVL.

Worth noting for this clonotype: The germline gene is not matched at one end of the junction; a read error may be the cause. The J gene is TRBJ2-1, the V gene TRBV6-2 or TRBV6-3; TRBD2 aligns across 15 bases. Gene TRBJ2-7 matches the end of the DNA better, so the J call may be wrong. The CDR3 length is 19 residues. Germline V lookup: CDR1 MNHEY, CDR2 SVGEGT. As DNA, the CDR3 is TGTGCCGGCAGTTCTAGGACAGGGCCGGGACTAGCGGGAGGCAATGAGCAGTACTTC. This encodes CAGSSRTGPGLAGGNEQYF.

This chain joins TRBV7-2 and TRBJ2-1, with a tentative D call TRBD2 (6 bases). The CDR3 is 16 residues long. Germline V gene data show CDR1 as SGHTA and CDR2 as FQGNSA. The germline V and J ends were trimmed by 6 bases and 4 bases, with 19 bases remaining between them. CDR3 region: CASRQVGTGSYNEQFF. CDR3 DNA sequence: TGTGCCAGCAGACAAGTGGGGACTGGGAGTTACAATGAGCAGTTCTTC. The full variable domain, its missing parts supplied by reference TRBV7-2 and TRBJ2-1, is GAGVSQSPSNKVTEKGKDVELRCDPISGHTALYWYRQSLGQGLEFLIYFQGNSAPDKSGLPSDRFSAERTGGSVSTLTIQRTQQEDSAVYLCASRQVGTGSYNEQFFGPGTRLTVL.

This clonotype has more than one count but fewer than ten. The chain has TRBV12-3 or TRBV12-4 and TRBJ2-5; D call uncertain. The CDR3 has 16 residues. V lost 5 bases and J 2 bases, leaving 18 bases between the germline ends. CDR3 sequence: CASSPPNQVLQETQYF. The CDR3 DNA reads as TGTGCCAGCAGTCCCCCCAATCAGGTGTTACAAGAGACCCAGTACTTC.

On this clonotype itself: A much larger clone lies a single base off, so this may be a read error. Because it lacks the conserved phenylalanine or tryptophan at the end, this CDR3 is likely a read error. The genes are TRBV20-1 and TRBJ2-5; tentative D call: TRBD1 (6 bases). CDR3 size: 12 residues. V was pared by 3 bases and J by 4 bases, with 9 bases between. Germline CDR1 is DFQATT and CDR2 is SNEGSKA (reference sequence). The chain's CDR3 is CSARAQGETQYV. The CDR3 DNA is TGCAGTGCTAGGGCACAGGGAGAGACCCAGTACGTC.

This clonotype was seen more than once but under ten times. The chain uses TRBV7-2 and TRBJ2-1, with 8 bases that match TRBD2. V was pared by 1 base and J by 4 bases, with 3 bases of the junction left unmatched. The CDR3 spans 15 residues. Germline CDR1 SGHTA, CDR2 FQGNSA. The CDR3: CASSLGSGEYNEQFF. The CDR3 coding sequence is TGTGCCAGCAGCTTAGGTAGCGGGGAATACAATGAGCAGTTCTTC.

This clonotype turned up a few times. The CDR3 sequence: CASSQDAAGTVYEQYF. The CDR3 nucleotides are TGCGCCAGCAGCCAAGATGCAGCGGGAACGGTCTACGAGCAGTACTTC. This chain joins TRBV4-3 and TRBJ2-7; 7 bases align to TRBD2. The germline CDR1 and CDR2 sequences are LGHNA and YSLEER. The trim removed 0 bases at V and 3 bases at J, leaving 8 bases unmatched. This CDR3 is built from 16 residues.

This clonotype showed up many times. The chain carries TRBV5-5 and TRBJ2-5, with D possibly TRBD1 on 6 matching bases. This CDR3 contains 14 residues. Trimming took off 1 base at V and 2 bases at J, with 9 bases between the two ends. From germline, CDR1 is SGHKS and CDR2 YYEKEE (reference sequence). CDR3 DNA: TGTGCCAGCAGCTTGACAGGGCCGCAAGAGACCCAGTACTTC. It encodes CASSLTGPQETQYF.

In its sample, this clonotype was seen a few times. The chain joins TRBV2 to TRBJ2-1; D may be TRBD1 (6 bases). V gave up 2 bases and J gave up 6 bases, with 11 bases separating them. Per germline, CDR1 SNHLY and CDR2 FYNNEI. The CDR3 spans 14 residues. CDR3 loop: CASSETGFFNEQFF. In DNA, the CDR3 is TGTGCCAGCAGTGAAACAGGGTTTTTCAATGAGCAGTTCTTC.

This clonotype has a handful of counts. The rearrangement joins TRBV7-2 to TRBJ2-1; TRBD2 matches 10 bases. The CDR3 is 17 amino acids. Germline loops: CDR1 SGHTA, CDR2 FQGNSA. Germline trimming cut 3 bases from V and 3 bases from J; bases unmatched to any gene: 8. The CDR3 loop reads CASSLSTTSGIYNEQFF. The DNA of the CDR3 is TGTGCCAGCAGCTTGTCCACTACTAGCGGGATCTACAATGAGCAGTTCTTC.

The chain uses TRBV7-2 and TRBJ2-3, with TRBD2 matching 7 bases. V lost 2 bases and J lost 3; bases outside the gene matches: 5. Germline V gene lookup returns CDR1 SGHTA and CDR2 FQGNSA. The CDR3 runs to 15 residues. CDR3 sequence: CASSLSPAGTDTQYF. CDR3 coding DNA: TGTGCCAGCAGCTTAAGTCCAGCGGGAACAGATACGCAGTATTTT.

The sample holds a few counts of this clonotype. This chain uses TRBV11-2 with TRBJ2-7, with 7 bases fitting TRBD1. V lost 4 bases to trimming and J lost 5 bases; unmatched junction nucleotides: 11. There are 15 residues in the CDR3. From germline, CDR1 is SGHAT and CDR2 FQNNGV. The CDR3 nucleotides are TGTGCCAGCAGCTCAAGCCCCGGGACAGTAGACGAGCAGTACTTC. Translation gives CASSSSPGTVDEQYF.

The chain employs TRBV2 and TRBJ2-5, with 14 bases fitting TRBD2. CDR3 length equals 16 residues. V was clipped by 6 bases and J by 2 bases; unmatched bases: 5. Germline CDR1 is SNHLY and CDR2 is FYNNEI. The DNA of the CDR3 is TGTGCCAGCAGCGAGGGACTAGCGGGAGAACAAGAGACCCAGTACTTC. Protein product: CASSEGLAGEQETQYF.

The J gene is TRBJ2-7, the V gene TRBV10-3, with 7 bases aligning to TRBD2. The CDR3 length is 12 residues. Germline loops: CDR1 ENHRY, CDR2 SYGVKD. J was trimmed by 10 bases and V by 4 bases; bases with no gene match: 7. DNA of the CDR3: TGTGCCATCAGTGCGGGGGGAGAGGCCCAGTACTTC. Translation: CAISAGGEAQYF.

The chain recombines TRBV4-2 with TRBJ2-4; D is uncertain. This CDR3 region has 16 residues. The V end was cut by 2 bases, the J end by 0 bases, with 11 bases between. Germline V lookup: CDR1 LGHNA, CDR2 YNFKEQ. The CDR3 protein is CASSQRAELAKNIQYF. The CDR3 bases are TGTGCCAGCAGCCAAAGGGCGGAGTTAGCCAAAAACATTCAGTACTTC.

Comment on this clonotype: The junction shows a germline mismatch at one end, possibly a read error. V is TRBV12-3 or TRBV12-4 and J is TRBJ1-4; perhaps TRBD1 as D (5 bases). The CDR3 totals 14 residues. The CDR3 DNA sequence: TGTGCCGGCAGCTCACAGGCCTTCAATGAAAAACGGTTTTTT. Amino acids: CAGSSQAFNEKRFF.

The rearrangement joins TRBV18 to TRBJ1-2, with D possibly matching TRBD1 (6 bases). Per the germline V gene, CDR1 is KGHSH and CDR2 is LQKENI. V was shortened by 3 bases and J by 8 bases, with 19 bases between the two germline ends. The CDR3 runs 15 residues. This chain's CDR3 is CASSPPLGGAEGYTF. The DNA of the CDR3 is TGTGCCAGCTCACCCCCCCTGGGGGGGGCGGAAGGCTACACCTTC.

This clonotype was observed a single time. A read error may account for a junction end that differs from germline. The chain joins TRBV20-1 to TRBJ2-2; 10 nucleotides align to TRBD2. Per germline, CDR1 DFQATT and CDR2 SNEGSKA (reference sequence). This CDR3 is built from 15 residues. The CDR3 protein is CSARSLAGVTGERFF. The CDR3 DNA reads TGCAGTGCTAGATCTCTAGCGGGAGTCACCGGGGAGCGGTTTTTT.

The V call is TRBV20-1, the J call TRBJ2-5; TRBD2 matches 10 bases. The V gene end was trimmed by 0 bases and the J gene end by 2 bases; junction bases not matched to a gene: 9. Looked up from germline, CDR1 is DFQATT and CDR2 is SNEGSKA (reference sequence). CDR3 length: 17 residues. CDR3 amino acids: CSARDGASGGWQETQYF. For the CDR3, the DNA is TGCAGTGCTAGAGATGGCGCTAGCGGGGGATGGCAAGAGACCCAGTACTTC.

CDR3 residues: CSARDSGARYTQYF. The CDR3 DNA reads as TGCAGTGCTAGAGATAGCGGGGCTCGATATACGCAGTATTTT. V gene TRBV20-1 combines with J gene TRBJ2-3; 8 positions match TRBD2. CDR3 length: 14 residues. CDR1 is DFQATT, CDR2 SNEGSKA, per germline (reference sequence). Trimming at V came to 0 bases and at J to 7 bases, leaving 6 bases not matched to a gene.

Concerning this clonotype: The junction does not match germline at one end; this may be a read error. The chain uses TRBV4-3 and TRBJ2-5, with D possibly matching TRBD2 (5 bases). The DNA matches TRBJ2-7 better at its end, which makes the J call doubtful. This CDR3 comprises 13 residues. The germline CDR1 and CDR2 sequences are LGHNA and YSLEER. For the CDR3, the DNA is TGCGCCAACAGCCAACATCCCGGACTCGAGCAGTACTTC. Amino acid sequence: CANSQHPGLEQYF.

This sequence joins TRBV7-9 and TRBJ2-7, with D unresolved. The CDR3 spans 12 residues. Between the trimmed V and J ends, which lost 5 bases and 5 bases, there was a span of 10 bases. CDR1 and CDR2 (germline): SEHNR, FQNEAQ (reference sequence). This CDR3 is CASSEPLHEQYF. The CDR3 bases are TGTGCCAGCAGCGAGCCTCTACACGAGCAGTACTTC. The variable domain in full, with the rest retrieved from reference TRBV7-9 and TRBJ2-7, is DTGVSQNPRHKITKRGQNVTFRCDPISEHNRLYWYRQTLGQGPEFLTYFQNEAQLEKSRLLSDRFSAERPKGSFSTLEIQRTEQGDSAMYLCASSEPLHEQYFGPGTRLTVT.